This T cell receptor (beta chain) stems from a study of blood T cell repertoires in COVID-19. Whole-study context: Acute-phase and convalescent COVID-19 samples originated in the United States, Italy and Spain.

Germline V gene data show CDR1 as LGHDT and CDR2 as YNNKEL (reference sequence). Trimming removed 1 base from V and 3 bases from J, with 10 bases in between. The CDR3 loop spans 14 amino acids. A word on this clone: Other nucleotide sequences from this sample produce the same CDR3.

Some clones are missing from TCRdb's copy, which holds only in-frame ones; the method was immunoSEQ multiplex PCR. Seen here are about 250,000 clones, over 70% observed once, and the top ten hold more than 25%. The TCR comes from a man aged 35 to 55 with acute or convalescent COVID-19. The chain carries TRBV3-1 (or the pseudogene TRBV3-2) and TRBJ2-7, with D tentatively TRBD1 (6 bases). The sequenced sample consisted of peripheral blood. This chain's CDR3 is CASSQVNRDYEQYF. In DNA, the CDR3 is TGTGCCAGCAGCCAAGTGAACAGGGACTACGAGCAGTACTTC.